The 23 T cell receptor beta chains listed next were all sequenced from one sample in a study of T cell responses to AZD1222 COVID-19 vaccine. Clones were read by immunoSEQ multiplex PCR, and TCRdb kept only the in-frame ones, dropping some. Of about 82,000 clones in the sample, around four fifths are singletons; the top ten hold approximately 1.3%. The starting material was peripheral blood, obtained 28 days after the second AZD1222 dose. All receptors derive from an adult who received the AZD1222 COVID-19 vaccine.

V usage is TRBV19 and J usage is TRBJ1-4, with D hard to call. Germline V CDR1 and CDR2: LNHDA, SQIVND (reference sequence). V was pared by 6 bases and J by 11 bases, with 22 bases between. The CDR3 loop spans 15 amino acids. The CDR3 reads CASSPFVLGGDKLFF. CDR3 nucleotides: TGTGCCAGTAGCCCATTCGTATTGGGTGGTGACAAACTGTTTTTT.

This clone is a singleton in its sample. The rearrangement joins TRBV15 to TRBJ1-4, with D unclear. Trimming shortened V by 1 base and J by 5 bases, and 8 bases separated the two germline ends. Germline V gene data show CDR1 as LNHNV and CDR2 as YYDKDF (reference sequence). This CDR3 is 14 amino acids long. CDR3 residues: CATSRARWNEKLFF. CDR3 in DNA: TGTGCCACCAGCAGAGCCCGGTGGAATGAAAAACTGTTTTTT.

V usage is TRBV4-1 and J usage is TRBJ2-1, with D possibly matching TRBD2 (6 bases). V lost 0 bases, J lost 3 bases, and 12 bases lay in between. Germline CDR1 is MGHRA and CDR2 is YSYEKL. CDR3 length equals 16 residues. CDR3 protein: CASSQESWRDYNEQFF. CDR3 nucleotides: TGCGCCAGCAGCCAAGAATCCTGGCGGGACTACAATGAGCAGTTCTTC.

The rearrangement links TRBV24-1 to TRBJ1-5; D remains unclear. Germline CDR1 is KGHDR and CDR2 is SFDVKD. The ends were cut back, 3 bases at V and 0 bases at J, with 17 bases in the middle. The CDR3 is made up of 18 amino acids. This CDR3 reads CATSDNRFERNSNQPQHF. DNA of the CDR3: TGTGCCACCAGTGATAATAGGTTCGAAAGAAATAGCAATCAGCCCCAGCATTTT.

V and J are TRBV30 and TRBJ1-4; D is ambiguous. The CDR3 contains 13 residues. Trimming shortened V by 5 bases and J by 8 bases, and 15 bases separated the two germline ends. CDR1 is GTSNPN, CDR2 SVGIG, per germline (reference sequence). The CDR3 region is CAWGYPGSEKLFF. For the CDR3, the DNA is TGTGCCTGGGGTTATCCAGGATCCGAAAAACTGTTTTTT.

The V and J genes are TRBV18 and TRBJ1-6; possible D gene TRBD1, 5 bases. The CDR3 runs 17 residues. V was cut by 2 bases and J by 0 bases, with 11 bases left in between. CDR1 is KGHSH and CDR2 is LQKENI in the germline V gene. The CDR3: CASSPDGTSSYNSPLHF. The CDR3 nucleotides read TGTGCCAGCTCACCAGATGGGACGAGCTCCTATAATTCACCCCTCCACTTT.

V and J are TRBV5-8 and TRBJ2-5; 8 bases align to TRBD2. Germline V CDR1 and CDR2: SGHTS, YDEGEE. The CDR3 has 15 amino acids. After removal of 0 bases from V and 2 bases from J, the junction contained 3 bases not matched to a gene. CDR3 bases: TGTGCCAGCAGCTTGGCAGCGGGAGATCAAGAGACCCAGTACTTC. It encodes CASSLAAGDQETQYF. Full variable domain (missing parts from reference TRBV5-8 and TRBJ2-5): EAGVTQSPTHLIKTRGQQATLRCSPISGHTSVYWYQQALGLGLQFLLWYDEGEERNRGNFPPRFSGRQFPNYSSELNVNALELEDSALYLCASSLAAGDQETQYFGPGTRLLVL.

This chain connects TRBV28 to TRBJ2-7, with no clear D. Trimming shortened V by 5 bases and J by 0 bases, and 14 bases separated the two germline ends. The CDR3 length is 15 residues. Germline V CDR1 and CDR2: MDHEN, SYDVKM. The CDR3 sequence is CASSADITGSYEQYF. The CDR3 DNA is TGTGCCAGCAGTGCTGACATTACCGGCTCCTACGAGCAGTACTTC.

The J gene is TRBJ2-2, the V gene TRBV7-9, with 9 bases aligning to TRBD2. CDR3 length: 16 residues. Germline-derived CDR1 and CDR2 are SEHNR and FQNEAQ (reference sequence). With 7 bases clipped from V and 5 bases from J, the junction kept 11 bases outside the gene matches. In nucleotides, the CDR3 is TGTGCCAGCAAGCTAGCGGGACACTTAGGGACCGGGGAGCTGTTTTTT. Translating gives CASKLAGHLGTGELFF.

V and J are TRBV7-2 and TRBJ2-5; 7 bases align to TRBD2. The CDR3 contains 17 residues. Germline V gene lookup returns CDR1 SGHTA and CDR2 FQGNSA. Germline trimming cut 4 bases from V and 3 bases from J; bases unmatched to any gene: 14. CDR3 loop: CASSSSGPGGGKETQYF. CDR3 sequence (DNA): TGTGCCAGCAGCTCATCGGGACCGGGAGGAGGAAAAGAGACCCAGTACTTC.

The rearrangement links TRBV5-1 to TRBJ1-1; no clear D. The germline V and J ends were trimmed by 5 bases and 3 bases, with 17 bases remaining between them. Germline CDR1 is SGHRS and CDR2 is YFSETQ. The length of the CDR3 is 15 residues. CDR3 nucleotide sequence: TGCGCCAGCAGTCCGGGCCAAAGATGGGACACTGAAGCTTTCTTT. This translates into CASSPGQRWDTEAFF.

This rearrangement joins TRBV6-5 to TRBJ2-7; the D call may be TRBD1 or TRBD2 (7 bases each). The V end lost 5 bases, the J end lost 5 bases, and 16 bases lay between the germline ends. This CDR3 comprises 14 residues. Germline V gives CDR1 MNHEY, CDR2 SVGAGI. The CDR3 reads CASSNRDSGDEQYF. The CDR3 nucleotides are TGTGCCAGCAGTAATAGGGACAGCGGGGACGAGCAGTACTTC.

The gene calls are TRBV30 and TRBJ1-2, with D possibly matching TRBD1 (6 bases). The CDR3 consists of 13 residues. Deletions cut 8 bases from V and 4 bases from J, with 17 bases between. Germline lookup yields CDR1 GTSNPN and CDR2 SVGIG (reference sequence). The CDR3 sequence is CAQETGGAYGYTF. CDR3 nucleotides: TGTGCCCAAGAAACGGGGGGGGCCTATGGCTACACCTTC.

This chain joins TRBV7-3 and TRBJ2-3, with unresolved D. V was pared by 3 bases and J by 2 bases, with 15 bases between. Germline V gene data show CDR1 as SGHTA and CDR2 as FQGTGA. This CDR3 is built from 16 residues. The chain's CDR3 is CASSFSGTYPTDTQYF. The CDR3 coding sequence is TGTGCCAGCAGCTTTAGTGGAACCTATCCCACAGATACGCAGTATTTT.

The chain carries TRBV28 and TRBJ1-5, with D perhaps TRBD1 (6 bases). From germline, CDR1 is MDHEN and CDR2 SYDVKM. This CDR3 has 16 residues. Trimming cost V 1 base and J 4 bases, with 14 bases left between them. CDR3: CASSLLAGDSNQPQHF. CDR3 coding DNA: TGTGCCAGCAGTTTATTGGCAGGGGATTCGAATCAGCCCCAGCATTTT.

This chain uses TRBV5-1 with TRBJ1-3; unclear D gene. The CDR3 length is 13 residues. Trimming shortened V by 5 bases and J by 4 bases, and 10 bases separated the two germline ends. Germline CDR1 SGHRS, CDR2 YFSETQ. CDR3 sequence reads: CASSRWVGNTIYF. CDR3 in DNA: TGCGCCAGCAGTAGGTGGGTCGGAAACACCATATATTTT.

The rearrangement uses TRBV28 and TRBJ2-7, with 9 bases lining up with TRBD2. Trimming took 7 bases from V and 5 from J; bases not matched to a gene: 9. This CDR3 is built from 14 residues. CDR1 and CDR2 (germline): MDHEN, SYDVKM. The CDR3 here is CASNVAGVPHEQYF. The DNA of the CDR3 is TGTGCCAGCAATGTAGCGGGAGTCCCCCACGAGCAGTACTTC.

This chain connects TRBV14 to TRBJ2-7; maybe TRBD2 (6 bases). The CDR3 is made up of 13 amino acids. The V gene's germline CDR1 is SGHDN and CDR2 FVKESK. Trimming left V 1 base short and J 6 bases short, with 10 bases between. Here the CDR3 reads CASSQGGGTEQYF. The CDR3, as DNA: TGTGCCAGCAGCCAAGGGGGCGGGACCGAGCAGTACTTC.

The chain recombines TRBV12-3 or TRBV12-4 with TRBJ1-6; D is uncertain. Trimming removed 6 bases from V and 13 bases from J, with 13 bases in between. The CDR3 spans 12 residues. Written as DNA, the CDR3 is TGTGCCAGCAGGCGGGCCGCCACTCCCCTCCACTTT. It translates to CASRRAATPLHF.

The J gene is TRBJ1-1, the V gene TRBV19; TRBD1 aligns across 7 bases. The ends lost 7 bases at V and 4 bases at J; junction bases unmatched: 6. Germline values: CDR1 LNHDA, CDR2 SQIVND (reference sequence). The CDR3 spans 13 residues. As DNA, the CDR3 is TGTGCCAGTACCCCCGACAGGGCCACTGAAGCTTTCTTT. Its protein is CASTPDRATEAFF.

The chain couples TRBV30 to TRBJ2-7; either TRBD1 or TRBD2 may supply D (5 bases each). CDR1 is GTSNPN, CDR2 SVGIG, per germline (reference sequence). Trimming took 0 bases from V and 6 from J, leaving 12 bases between them. The CDR3 runs to 13 residues. DNA for the CDR3: TGTGCCTGGAGTGTCGGGACCGTGTCCGAGCAGTACTTC. Encoded protein: CAWSVGTVSEQYF.

The chain links TRBV5-4 to TRBJ2-7; D tentatively reads TRBD1 or TRBD2 (5 bases each). The CDR3 runs 16 residues. CDR1 is SGHNT, CDR2 YYREEE, per germline (reference sequence). The germline V and J ends were trimmed by 5 bases and 6 bases, with 24 bases remaining between them. CDR3 sequence (DNA): TGTGCCAGCAGATTTGGGTTCGGGACGGCGGTGGGCGAGCAGTACTTC. The encoded protein is CASRFGFGTAVGEQYF.

The V call is TRBV6-5, the J call TRBJ2-2; D is undetermined. Germline lookup yields CDR1 MNHEY and CDR2 SVGAGI. Trimming removed 1 base from V and 2 bases from J, with 11 bases in between. This CDR3 comprises 16 residues. As DNA, the CDR3 is TGTGCCAGCAGTTACTTGTTCGGAGATAACACCGGGGAGCTGTTTTTT. Protein sequence: CASSYLFGDNTGELFF.